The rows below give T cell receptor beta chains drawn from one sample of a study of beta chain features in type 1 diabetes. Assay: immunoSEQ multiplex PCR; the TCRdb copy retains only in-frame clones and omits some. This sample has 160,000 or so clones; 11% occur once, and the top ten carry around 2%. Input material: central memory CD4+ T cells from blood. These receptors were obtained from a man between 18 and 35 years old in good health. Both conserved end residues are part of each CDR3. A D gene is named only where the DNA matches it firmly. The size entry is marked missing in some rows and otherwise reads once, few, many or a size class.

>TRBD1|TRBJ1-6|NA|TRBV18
CASSPAGLARGRNSPLHF
TGTGCCAGCTCACCGGCCGGACTCGCCAGGGGGCGAAATTCACCCCTCCACTTT
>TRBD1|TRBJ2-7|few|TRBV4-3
CASSQSTGEYEQYF
TGCGCCAGCAGCCAATCTACAGGGGAATACGAGCAGTACTTC
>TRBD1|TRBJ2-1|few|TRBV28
CASRAGGNEQFF
TGTGCCAGCCGGGCAGGGGGCAATGAGCAGTTCTTC
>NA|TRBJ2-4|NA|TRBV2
CASSDPRGSGSIQYF
TGTGCCAGCAGTGATCCCCGGGGATCGGGGTCCATTCAGTACTTC
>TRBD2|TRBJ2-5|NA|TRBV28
CASTSGRAKLQETQYF
TGTGCCAGCACCTCGGGGAGGGCAAAACTCCAAGAGACCCAGTACTTC
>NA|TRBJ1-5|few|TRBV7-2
CASSPIPGAFVQPQHF
TGTGCCAGCAGCCCTATCCCGGGGGCGTTTGTTCAGCCCCAGCATTTT
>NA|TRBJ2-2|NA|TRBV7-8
CASSLGGWTGELFF
TGTGCCAGCAGCTTAGGGGGATGGACCGGGGAGCTGTTTTTT
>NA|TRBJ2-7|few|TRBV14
CASSQSAPYEQYF
TGTGCCAGCAGCCAAAGTGCGCCCTACGAGCAGTACTTC
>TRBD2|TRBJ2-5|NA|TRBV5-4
CASSPDERERGETQYF
TGTGCCAGCAGCCCCGACGAGCGGGAGCGAGGAGAGACCCAGTACTTC
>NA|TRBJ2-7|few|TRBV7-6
CASSLARGGYEQYF
TGTGCCAGCAGCTTAGCAAGGGGAGGCTACGAGCAGTACTTC
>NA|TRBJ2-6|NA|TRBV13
CASSVGPGAGANVLTF
TGTGCCAGCAGCGTAGGCCCAGGGGCTGGGGCCAACGTCCTGACTTTC
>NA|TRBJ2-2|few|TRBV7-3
CASSLVSHTGELFF
TGTGCCAGCAGCTTAGTGTCCCACACCGGGGAGCTGTTTTTT
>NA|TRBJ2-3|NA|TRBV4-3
CASSQDAQLHTQYF
TGCGCCAGCAGCCAAGATGCCCAGCTCCATACGCAGTATTTT
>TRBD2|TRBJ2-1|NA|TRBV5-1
CASSSGTSGYNEQFF
TGCGCCAGCAGCTCCGGGACTAGCGGCTACAATGAGCAGTTCTTC
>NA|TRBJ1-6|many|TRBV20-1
CSATVGALHF
TGCAGTGCTACCGTAGGAGCCCTCCACTTT
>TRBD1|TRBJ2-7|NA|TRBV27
CASETGHEQYF
TGTGCCAGCGAGACAGGGCACGAGCAGTACTTC
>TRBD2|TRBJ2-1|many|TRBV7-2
CASSLVGTAQLAGGQFF
TGTGCCAGCAGCTTAGTCGGGACAGCCCAACTAGCGGGAGGGCAGTTCTTC
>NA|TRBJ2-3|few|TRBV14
CASSQAGGPNTDTQYF
TGTGCCAGCAGCCAAGCGGGGGGCCCCAACACAGATACGCAGTATTTT
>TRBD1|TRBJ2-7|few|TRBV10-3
CAIMTGHEQYF
TGTGCCATCATGACAGGGCACGAGCAGTACTTC
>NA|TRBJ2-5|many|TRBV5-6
CASSLPQLSQETQYF
TGTGCCAGCAGCCTCCCCCAGCTGAGCCAAGAGACCCAGTACTTC
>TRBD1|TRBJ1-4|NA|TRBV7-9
CASSKGQGEEKLFF
TGTGCCAGCAGCAAGGGACAGGGAGAGGAAAAACTGTTTTTT
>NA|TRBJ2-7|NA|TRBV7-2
CASSSRSSYEQYF
TGTGCCAGCAGCTCAAGGAGCTCCTACGAGCAGTACTTC
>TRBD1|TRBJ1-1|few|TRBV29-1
CSVFRDRGTEAFF
TGCAGCGTTTTTCGGGACAGGGGGACTGAAGCTTTCTTT
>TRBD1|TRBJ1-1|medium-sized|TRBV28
CASTLDRGTEAFF
TGTGCCAGCACCCTCGACAGGGGCACTGAAGCTTTCTTT
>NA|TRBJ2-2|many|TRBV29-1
CSVVAPPNTGELFF
TGCAGCGTTGTGGCGCCTCCGAACACCGGGGAGCTGTTTTTT
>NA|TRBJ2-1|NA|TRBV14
CASSQTRLNNEQFF
TGTGCCAGCAGCCAAACTAGACTGAACAATGAGCAGTTCTTC
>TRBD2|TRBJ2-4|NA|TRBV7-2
CASSFPGGSGNIQYF
TGTGCCAGCAGCTTCCCGGGAGGGTCGGGAAACATTCAGTACTTC
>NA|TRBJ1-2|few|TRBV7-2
CASRPGGPQAGYTF
TGTGCCAGCCGCCCCGGAGGGCCCCAGGCTGGCTACACCTTC
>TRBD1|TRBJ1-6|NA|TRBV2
CASSLTGQGSSYNSPLHF
TGTGCCAGCAGTCTTACGGGACAGGGAAGCTCCTATAATTCACCCCTCCACTTT
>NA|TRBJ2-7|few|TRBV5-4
CASSLWQGLHEQYF
TGTGCCAGCAGCTTGTGGCAGGGGTTACACGAGCAGTACTTC
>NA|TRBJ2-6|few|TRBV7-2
CASSPIGSGANVLTF
TGTGCCAGCAGCCCGATCGGCTCTGGGGCCAACGTCCTGACTTTC
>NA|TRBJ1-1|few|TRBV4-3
CASSQDRDTEAFF
TGCGCCAGCAGCCAAGACAGGGATACTGAAGCTTTCTTT
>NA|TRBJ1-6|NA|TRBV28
CATVGSQGRNSPLHF
TGTGCCACTGTGGGGTCGCAGGGGAGGAATTCACCCCTCCACTTT
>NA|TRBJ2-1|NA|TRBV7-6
CASSRAAAGSYNEQFF
TGTGCCAGCAGCCGTGCGGCCGCGGGGTCCTACAATGAGCAGTTCTTC
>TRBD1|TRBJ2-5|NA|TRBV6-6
CASRKRQGETQYF
TGTGCCAGCAGGAAAAGACAGGGCGAGACCCAGTACTTC
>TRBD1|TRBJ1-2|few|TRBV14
CASSRDRGRYGYTF
TGTGCCAGCAGCAGGGACAGGGGCCGCTATGGCTACACCTTC
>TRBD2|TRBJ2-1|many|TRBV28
CASSLGTSGGSYNEQFF
TGTGCCAGCAGCCTCGGGACTAGCGGGGGGTCCTACAATGAGCAGTTCTTC
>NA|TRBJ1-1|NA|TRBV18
CASSPQTLNTEAFF
TGTGCCAGCTCACCACAGACATTGAACACTGAAGCTTTCTTT
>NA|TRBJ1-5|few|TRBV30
CAWSQGNSNQPQHF
TGTGCCTGGAGCCAGGGTAATAGCAATCAGCCCCAGCATTTT
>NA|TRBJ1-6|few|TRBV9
CASSVEGVNSPLHF
TGTGCCAGCAGCGTAGAGGGGGTCAATTCACCCCTCCACTTT
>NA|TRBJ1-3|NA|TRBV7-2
CASSLARGSLSGNTIYF
TGTGCCAGCAGCTTAGCAAGGGGAAGTCTCTCTGGAAACACCATATATTTT
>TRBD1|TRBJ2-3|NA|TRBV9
CASSDHRQGIRADTQYF
TGTGCCAGCAGCGACCATAGACAGGGGATTCGGGCAGATACGCAGTATTTT
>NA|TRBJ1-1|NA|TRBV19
CASPGPMNTEAFF
TGTGCCAGTCCGGGACCGATGAACACTGAAGCTTTCTTT
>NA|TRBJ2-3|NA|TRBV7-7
CASSRGHTDTQYF
TGTGCCAGCAGTAGAGGGCACACAGATACGCAGTATTTT
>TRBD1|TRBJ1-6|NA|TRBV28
CASSYPGGLDSPLHF
TGTGCCAGCAGTTACCCAGGGGGGTTGGATTCACCCCTCCACTTT
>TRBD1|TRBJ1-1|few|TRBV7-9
CASSISGQAGGAEAFF
TGTGCCAGCAGCATTTCCGGACAGGCAGGAGGGGCTGAAGCTTTCTTT
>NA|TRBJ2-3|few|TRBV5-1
CASSSGLFEDTQYF
TGCGCCAGCAGCTCGGGACTCTTTGAGGATACGCAGTATTTT
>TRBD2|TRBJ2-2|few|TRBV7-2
CASSSSSGGAGELFF
TGTGCCAGCAGCTCGAGTAGCGGGGGAGCCGGGGAGCTGTTTTTT
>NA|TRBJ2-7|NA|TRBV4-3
CASSLRDGANYEQYF
TGCGCCAGCAGCCTGAGGGACGGAGCGAACTACGAGCAGTACTTC
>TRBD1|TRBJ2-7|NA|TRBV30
CAWSADRGSYEQYF
TGTGCCTGGAGTGCGGACAGGGGTTCCTACGAGCAGTACTTC
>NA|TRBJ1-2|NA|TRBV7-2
CASRSDSLGGYTF
TGTGCCAGCAGGTCGGACAGTCTGGGCGGCTACACCTTC
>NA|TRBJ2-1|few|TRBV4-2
CASSQDALRGTYNEQFF
TGTGCCAGCAGCCAAGATGCTCTTCGGGGCACCTACAATGAGCAGTTCTTC
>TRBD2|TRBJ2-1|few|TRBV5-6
CASSLALGLAGNNEQFF
TGTGCCAGCAGCTTGGCCTTAGGACTAGCGGGGAACAATGAGCAGTTCTTC
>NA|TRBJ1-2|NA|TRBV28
CASKTGEHGYTF
TGTGCCAGCAAGACGGGGGAACATGGCTACACCTTC
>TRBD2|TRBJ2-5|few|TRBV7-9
CASSLTGTSGGKTQYF
TGTGCCAGCAGTTTAACCGGGACTAGCGGGGGAAAGACCCAGTACTTC
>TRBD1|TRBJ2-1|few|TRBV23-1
CASSQAGTALYNEQFF
TGCGCCAGCAGTCAGGCCGGGACAGCCCTTTACAATGAGCAGTTCTTC
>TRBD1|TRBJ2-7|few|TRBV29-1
CSVPGQGSREQYF
TGCAGCGTGCCGGGACAGGGGTCGAGGGAGCAGTACTTC
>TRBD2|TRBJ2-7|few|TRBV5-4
CASSSQTSSTYEQYF
TGTGCCAGCAGCTCCCAGACTAGCTCCACCTACGAGCAGTACTTC
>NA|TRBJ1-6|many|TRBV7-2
CASSLGRARGSPLHF
TGTGCCAGCAGCTTAGGAAGGGCGCGGGGTTCACCCCTCCACTTT
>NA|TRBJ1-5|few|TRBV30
CAWSVQGNQPQHF
TGTGCCTGGAGTGTACAGGGCAATCAGCCCCAGCATTTT